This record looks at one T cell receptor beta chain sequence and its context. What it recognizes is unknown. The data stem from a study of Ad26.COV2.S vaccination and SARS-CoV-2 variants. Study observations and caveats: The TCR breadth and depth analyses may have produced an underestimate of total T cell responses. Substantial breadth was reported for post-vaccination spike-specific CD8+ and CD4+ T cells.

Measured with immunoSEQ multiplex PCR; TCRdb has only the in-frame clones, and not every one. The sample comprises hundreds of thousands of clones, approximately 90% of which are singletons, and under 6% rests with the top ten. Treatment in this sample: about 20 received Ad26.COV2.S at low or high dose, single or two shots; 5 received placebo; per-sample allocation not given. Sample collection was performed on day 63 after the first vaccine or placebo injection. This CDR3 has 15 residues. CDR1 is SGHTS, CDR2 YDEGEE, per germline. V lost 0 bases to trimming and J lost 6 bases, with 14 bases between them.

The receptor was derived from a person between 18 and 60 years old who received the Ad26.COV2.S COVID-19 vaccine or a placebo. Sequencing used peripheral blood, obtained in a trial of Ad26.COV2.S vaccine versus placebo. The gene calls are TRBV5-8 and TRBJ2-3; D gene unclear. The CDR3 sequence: CASSLVVRWADTQYF. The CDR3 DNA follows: TGTGCCAGCAGCTTGGTGGTGCGGTGGGCGGATACGCAGTATTTT.